The clone carrying this TCR beta chain came up a few times. The data derive from a study of control samples from healthy donors and cancer patients. Libraries were prepared by immunoSEQ multiplex PCR; TCRdb keeps only in-frame clonotypes and omits some of them. This table has 100,000 or so clones, roughly 80% appearing once. Trimming cost V 5 bases and J 6 bases, with 10 bases left between them. The length of the CDR3 is 13 residues. The sample consisted of blood. V is TRBV12-3 or TRBV12-4 and J is TRBJ1-4, with TRBD1 as a possible D gene (5 bases). The source of this sequence is a woman aged 45-60 years in good health. CDR3 amino acids: CASSPDMDEKLFF. The CDR3 DNA reads TGTGCCAGCAGTCCGGACATGGATGAAAAACTGTTTTTT.